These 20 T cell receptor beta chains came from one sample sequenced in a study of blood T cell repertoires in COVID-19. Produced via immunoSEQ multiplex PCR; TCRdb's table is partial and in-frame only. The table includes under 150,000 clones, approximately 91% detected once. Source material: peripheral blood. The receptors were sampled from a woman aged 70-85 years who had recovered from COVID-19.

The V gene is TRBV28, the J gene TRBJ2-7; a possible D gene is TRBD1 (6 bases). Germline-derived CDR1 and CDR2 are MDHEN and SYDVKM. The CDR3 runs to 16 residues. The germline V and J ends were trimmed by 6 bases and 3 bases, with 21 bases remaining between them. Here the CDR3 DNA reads TGTGCCAGCAGCCCTAGGACGGACAGATTACGCTACGAGCAGTACTTC. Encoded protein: CASSPRTDRLRYEQYF.

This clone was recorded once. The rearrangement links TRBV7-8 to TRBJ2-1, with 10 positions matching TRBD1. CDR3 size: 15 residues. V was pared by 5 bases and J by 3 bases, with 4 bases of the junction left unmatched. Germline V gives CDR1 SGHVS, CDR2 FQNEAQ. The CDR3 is CASSLGTGVYNEQFF. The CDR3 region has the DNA TGTGCCAGCAGCCTCGGGACAGGGGTCTACAATGAGCAGTTCTTC. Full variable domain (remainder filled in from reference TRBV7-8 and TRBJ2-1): GAGVSQSPRYKVAKRGQDVALRCDPISGHVSLFWYQQALGQGPEFLTYFQNEAQLDKSGLPSDRFFAERPEGSVSTLKIQRTQQEDSAVYLCASSLGTGVYNEQFFGPGTRLTVL.

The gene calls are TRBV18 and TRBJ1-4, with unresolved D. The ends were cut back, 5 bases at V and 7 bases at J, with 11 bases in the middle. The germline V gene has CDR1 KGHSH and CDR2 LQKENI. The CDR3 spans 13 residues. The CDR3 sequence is CASSSGNREKLFF. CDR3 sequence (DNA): TGTGCCAGCTCATCCGGGAACCGTGAAAAACTGTTTTTT. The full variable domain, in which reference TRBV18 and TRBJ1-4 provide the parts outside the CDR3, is NAGVMQNPRHLVRRRGQEARLRCSPMKGHSHVYWYRQLPEEGLKFMVYLQKENIIDESGMPKERFSAEFPKEGPSILRIQQVVRGDSAAYFCASSSGNREKLFFGSGTQLSVL.

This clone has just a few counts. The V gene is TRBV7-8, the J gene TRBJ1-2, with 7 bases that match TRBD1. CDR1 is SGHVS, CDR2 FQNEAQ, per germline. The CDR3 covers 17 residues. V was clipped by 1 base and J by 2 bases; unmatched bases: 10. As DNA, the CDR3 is TGTGCCAGCAGCTTAGACTCGTGGGCAGGGGGGAACTATGGCTACACCTTC. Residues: CASSLDSWAGGNYGYTF.

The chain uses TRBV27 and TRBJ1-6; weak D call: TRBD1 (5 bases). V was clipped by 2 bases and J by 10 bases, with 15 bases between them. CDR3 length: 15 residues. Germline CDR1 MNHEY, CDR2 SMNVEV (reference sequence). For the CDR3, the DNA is TGTGCCAGCAGTTTACAGACAGCCTTGGGCTCACCCCTCCACTTT. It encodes CASSLQTALGSPLHF.

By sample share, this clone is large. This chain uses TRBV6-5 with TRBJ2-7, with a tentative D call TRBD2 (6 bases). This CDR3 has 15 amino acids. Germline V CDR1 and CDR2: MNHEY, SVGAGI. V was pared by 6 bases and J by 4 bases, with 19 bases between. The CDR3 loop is CASSLSPGVGYEQYF. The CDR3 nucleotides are TGTGCCAGCAGCCTCTCCCCGGGGGTAGGTTACGAGCAGTACTTC.

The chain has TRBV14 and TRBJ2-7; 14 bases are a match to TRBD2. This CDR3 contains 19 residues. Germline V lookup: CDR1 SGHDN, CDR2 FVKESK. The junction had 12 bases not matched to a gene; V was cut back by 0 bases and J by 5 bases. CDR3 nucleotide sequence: TGTGCCAGCAGCCAAGACCCCGGGACTAGCGGGAGAATTAGGGACGAGCAGTACTTC. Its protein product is CASSQDPGTSGRIRDEQYF.

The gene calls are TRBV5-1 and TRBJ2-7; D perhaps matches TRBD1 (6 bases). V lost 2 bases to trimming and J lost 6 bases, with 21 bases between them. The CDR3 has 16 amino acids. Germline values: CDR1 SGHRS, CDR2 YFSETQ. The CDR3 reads CASSFNYGTSGSEQYF. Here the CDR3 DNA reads TGCGCCAGCAGCTTTAATTACGGGACATCTGGATCCGAGCAGTACTTC.

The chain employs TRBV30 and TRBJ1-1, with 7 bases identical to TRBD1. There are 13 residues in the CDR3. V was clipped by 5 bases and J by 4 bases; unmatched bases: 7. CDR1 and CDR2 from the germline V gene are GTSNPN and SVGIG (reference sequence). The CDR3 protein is CAWSRQGGTEAFF. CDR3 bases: TGTGCCTGGTCTAGACAGGGAGGCACTGAAGCTTTCTTT.

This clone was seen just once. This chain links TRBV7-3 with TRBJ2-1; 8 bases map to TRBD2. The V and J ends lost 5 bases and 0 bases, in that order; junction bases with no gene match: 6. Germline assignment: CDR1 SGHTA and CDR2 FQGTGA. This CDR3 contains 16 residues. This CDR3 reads CASSIGGASSYNEQFF. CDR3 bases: TGTGCCAGCAGCATCGGGGGGGCCAGCTCCTACAATGAGCAGTTCTTC.

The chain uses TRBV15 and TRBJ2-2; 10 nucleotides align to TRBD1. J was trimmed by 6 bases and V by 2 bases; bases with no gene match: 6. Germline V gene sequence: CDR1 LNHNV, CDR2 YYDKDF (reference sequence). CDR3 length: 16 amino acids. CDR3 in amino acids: CATSRPDRGQAGELFF. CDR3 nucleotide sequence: TGTGCCACCAGCAGACCCGACAGGGGGCAAGCCGGGGAGCTGTTTTTT.

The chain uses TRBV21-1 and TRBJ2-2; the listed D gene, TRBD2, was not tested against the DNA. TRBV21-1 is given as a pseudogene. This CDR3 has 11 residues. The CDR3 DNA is TGTGCCAGCAGCTTACGGGGGAAGCTGTTTTTT. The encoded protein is CASSLRGKLFF.

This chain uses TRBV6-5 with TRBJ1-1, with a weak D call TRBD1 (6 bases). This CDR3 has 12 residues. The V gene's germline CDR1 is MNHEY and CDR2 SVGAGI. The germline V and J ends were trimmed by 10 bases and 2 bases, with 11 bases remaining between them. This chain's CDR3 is CATRGGNTEAFF. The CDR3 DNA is TGTGCCACCCGAGGGGGAAACACTGAAGCTTTCTTT.

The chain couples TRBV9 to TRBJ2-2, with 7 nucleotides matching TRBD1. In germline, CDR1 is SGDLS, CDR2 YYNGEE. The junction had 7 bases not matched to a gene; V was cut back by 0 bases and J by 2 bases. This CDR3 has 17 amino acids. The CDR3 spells CASSVVGTAINTGELFF. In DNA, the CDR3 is TGTGCCAGCAGCGTAGTAGGGACAGCAATTAACACCGGGGAGCTGTTTTTT. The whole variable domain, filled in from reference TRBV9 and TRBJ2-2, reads DSGVTQTPKHLITATGQRVTLRCSPRSGDLSVYWYQQSLDQGLQFLIQYYNGEERAKGNILERFSAQQFPDLHSELNLSSLELGDSALYFCASSVVGTAINTGELFFGEGSRLTVL.

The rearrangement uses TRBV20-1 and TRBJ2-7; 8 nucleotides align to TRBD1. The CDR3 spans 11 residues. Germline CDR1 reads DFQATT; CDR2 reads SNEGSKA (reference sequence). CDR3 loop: CSADRGGEQYF. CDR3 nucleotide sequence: TGCAGCGCCGACAGGGGCGGCGAGCAGTACTTC.

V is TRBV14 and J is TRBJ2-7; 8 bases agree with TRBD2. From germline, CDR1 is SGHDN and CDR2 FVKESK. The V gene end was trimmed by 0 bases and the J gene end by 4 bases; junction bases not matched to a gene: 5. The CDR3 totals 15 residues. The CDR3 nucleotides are TGTGCCAGCAGCCAAGACAGCGGGGGATATTACGAGCAGTACTTC. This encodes CASSQDSGGYYEQYF. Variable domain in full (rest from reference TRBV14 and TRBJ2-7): EAGVTQFPSHSVIEKGQTVTLRCDPISGHDNLYWYRRVMGKEIKFLLHFVKESKQDESGMPNNRFLAERTGGTYSTLKVQPAELEDSGVYFCASSQDSGGYYEQYFGPGTRLTVT.

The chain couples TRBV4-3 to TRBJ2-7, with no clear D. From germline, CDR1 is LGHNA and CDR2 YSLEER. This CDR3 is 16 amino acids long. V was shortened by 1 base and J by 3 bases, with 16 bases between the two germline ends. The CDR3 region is CASSQGSGQANYEQYF. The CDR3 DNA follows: TGCGCCAGCAGCCAAGGGTCTGGGCAGGCTAACTACGAGCAGTACTTC.

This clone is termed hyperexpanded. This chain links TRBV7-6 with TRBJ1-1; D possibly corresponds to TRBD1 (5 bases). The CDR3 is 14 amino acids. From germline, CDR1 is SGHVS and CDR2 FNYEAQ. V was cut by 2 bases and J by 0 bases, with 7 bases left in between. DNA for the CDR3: TGTGCCAGCAGCTTACAGGGTCTGAACACTGAAGCTTTCTTT. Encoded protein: CASSLQGLNTEAFF.

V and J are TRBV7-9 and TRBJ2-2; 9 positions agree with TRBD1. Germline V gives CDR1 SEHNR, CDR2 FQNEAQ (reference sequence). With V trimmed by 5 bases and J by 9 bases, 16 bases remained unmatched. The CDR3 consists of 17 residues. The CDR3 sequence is CASSLTYRDRAPWELFF. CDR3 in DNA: TGTGCCAGCAGCCTGACCTACCGGGACAGGGCTCCCTGGGAGCTGTTTTTT.

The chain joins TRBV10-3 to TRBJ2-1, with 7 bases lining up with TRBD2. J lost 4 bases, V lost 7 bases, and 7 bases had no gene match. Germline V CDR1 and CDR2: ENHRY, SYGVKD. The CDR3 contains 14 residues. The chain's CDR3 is CAIKPGGGYNEQFF. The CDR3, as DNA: TGTGCCATCAAACCGGGCGGGGGTTACAATGAGCAGTTCTTC.